The 27 T cell receptor beta chains in this list originate from one sample, sequenced in a study of PD-L1 blockade in urothelial cancer. Libraries were prepared by immunoSEQ multiplex PCR; TCRdb keeps only in-frame clonotypes and omits some of them. The table has some 42,000 clones, 81% seen once. Sequenced here: PBMCs, sampled around atezolizumab (anti-PD-L1) treatment. Every receptor here comes from a man in his sixties or seventies with urothelial cancer.

The rearrangement links TRBV25-1 to TRBJ1-1; possibly TRBD1 for D (5 bases). Germline values: CDR1 MGHDK, CDR2 SYGVNS. The CDR3 extends over 15 amino acids. The ends were cut back, 4 bases at V and 5 bases at J, with 17 bases in the middle. The CDR3 nucleotides are TGTGCCAGCAGTGGAGACAGAGACTTCGGGACTGAAGCTTTCTTT. Amino acids: CASSGDRDFGTEAFF.

V is TRBV5-1 and J is TRBJ1-2; 9 bases are shared with TRBD1. The germline gives CDR1 SGHRS, CDR2 YFSETQ. The CDR3 contains 14 residues. Trimming at V came to 4 bases and at J to 6 bases, leaving 7 bases not matched to a gene. CDR3 region: CASSEQGAVDGYTF. DNA for the CDR3: TGCGCCAGCAGCGAACAGGGGGCTGTCGATGGCTACACCTTC.

CDR3 region: CASSLLQDTGELFF. Here the CDR3 DNA reads TGCGCCAGCAGCTTACTACAGGACACCGGGGAGCTGTTTTTT. The chain couples TRBV5-1 to TRBJ2-2; TRBD1 is a possible D gene (5 bases). Germline V gives CDR1 SGHRS, CDR2 YFSETQ. Trimming pared 2 bases from V and 3 bases from J, leaving 8 bases between. The CDR3 runs 14 residues.

V gene TRBV5-1 combines with J gene TRBJ2-1; TRBD2 aligns across 7 bases. V lost 4 bases, J lost 2 bases, and 6 bases stayed unmatched. This CDR3 is built from 15 residues. Germline values: CDR1 SGHRS, CDR2 YFSETQ. CDR3 in amino acids: CASSRSGVTYNEQFF. CDR3 DNA: TGCGCCAGCAGCCGCAGCGGGGTAACCTACAATGAGCAGTTCTTC.

The genes are TRBV6-6 and TRBJ2-5; 9 bases are shared with TRBD2. Losses at the gene ends were 6 bases for V and 5 bases for J; bases not matched to a gene: 7. Germline-derived CDR1 and CDR2 are MNHNY and SVGAGI (reference sequence). The CDR3 totals 14 residues. The CDR3 sequence: CASRREGGEETQYF. The CDR3 DNA reads TGTGCCAGCAGGCGGGAGGGCGGGGAGGAGACCCAGTACTTC.

V usage is TRBV7-2 and J usage is TRBJ2-5, with 13 bases lining up with TRBD2. Losses at the gene ends were 5 bases for V and 4 bases for J; bases not matched to a gene: 7. The CDR3 loop spans 16 amino acids. The germline V gene has CDR1 SGHTA and CDR2 FQGNSA. This CDR3 reads CASSPRGLAGAETQYF. The CDR3 region has the DNA TGTGCCAGCAGCCCCCGCGGACTAGCGGGAGCAGAGACCCAGTACTTC.

The chain links TRBV2 to TRBJ2-2; TRBD1 aligns across 9 bases. Germline V gives CDR1 SNHLY, CDR2 FYNNEI. The CDR3 covers 18 residues. Trimming at V came to 6 bases and at J to 3 bases, leaving 14 bases not matched to a gene. The CDR3 DNA follows: TGTGCCAGCAGCGGGTCACAGGGGGCCATAGAAGACACCGGGGAGCTGTTTTTT. It yields the protein CASSGSQGAIEDTGELFF.

The rearrangement joins TRBV7-9 to TRBJ1-3; possibly TRBD1 for D (5 bases). This CDR3 is built from 15 residues. The germline CDR1 and CDR2 sequences are SEHNR and FQNEAQ (reference sequence). Between the trimmed V and J ends, which lost 5 bases and 8 bases, there was a span of 19 bases. CDR3 nucleotide sequence: TGTGCCAGCAGCCCCATCGGGGCGGGGGGGGACACCATATATTTT. This translates into CASSPIGAGGDTIYF.

The gene calls are TRBV6-1 and TRBJ2-7; 8 nucleotides line up with TRBD1. This CDR3 is built from 12 residues. Per germline, CDR1 MNHNS and CDR2 SASEGT. V lost 8 bases to trimming and J lost 0 bases; unmatched junction nucleotides: 0. The CDR3 DNA is TGTGCCAGCGGGACAGGCTCCTACGAGCAGTACTTC. This encodes CASGTGSYEQYF.

This chain connects TRBV19 to TRBJ2-2; TRBD1 is a possible D gene (5 bases). In germline, CDR1 is LNHDA, CDR2 SQIVND (reference sequence). Trimming stripped 2 bases from V and 3 bases from J, with 7 bases between. This CDR3 has 14 amino acids. The CDR3 reads CASSIQGYTGELFF. The DNA for the CDR3 is TGTGCCAGTAGTATACAGGGTTACACCGGGGAGCTGTTTTTT.

V gene TRBV19 combines with J gene TRBJ2-7; maybe TRBD1 (5 bases). This CDR3 is 12 amino acids long. Trimming took off 6 bases at V and 12 bases at J, with 18 bases between the two ends. The germline V gene has CDR1 LNHDA and CDR2 SQIVND (reference sequence). CDR3 coding DNA: TGTGCCAGTAGCCCCGACAGCACGAATTTGTACTTC. This gives the protein CASSPDSTNLYF.

The chain uses TRBV29-1 and TRBJ1-5; D not resolved. V was pared by 6 bases and J by 4 bases, with 10 bases between. The CDR3 is 12 amino acids. Germline V gene data show CDR1 as SQVTM and CDR2 as ANQGSEA. As DNA, the CDR3 is TGCAGCGTAAAGGTCGGGAATCAGCCCCAGCATTTT. Its translation is CSVKVGNQPQHF.

The rearrangement uses TRBV6-1 and TRBJ2-4; D may be TRBD2 (5 bases). CDR3 length: 13 residues. The V gene lost 3 bases and the J gene lost 7 bases, with 10 bases spanning the gap. The germline V gene has CDR1 MNHNS and CDR2 SASEGT. CDR3 coding DNA: TGTGCCAGCAGTGAGGAGGTTTGGAACATTCAGTACTTC. This sequence encodes CASSEEVWNIQYF.

This clone was seen just once. The V call is TRBV19, the J call TRBJ1-2, with 9 bases fitting TRBD1. Germline values: CDR1 LNHDA, CDR2 SQIVND (reference sequence). V lost 2 bases to trimming and J lost 7 bases; unmatched junction nucleotides: 5. CDR3 length: 14 amino acids. The CDR3 region is CASSIRTGVFGYTF. The CDR3 DNA reads as TGTGCCAGTAGTATAAGGACAGGGGTATTTGGCTACACCTTC.

Only a few counts were recorded for this clone. The V gene is TRBV7-2, the J gene TRBJ1-3, with a tentative D call TRBD1 (6 bases). The CDR3 contains 14 residues. Deletions cut 8 bases from V and 0 bases from J, with 11 bases between. The germline V gene has CDR1 SGHTA and CDR2 FQGNSA. CDR3 in DNA: TGTGCCAGCGGCACAGGGTCCTCTGGAAACACCATATATTTT. It yields the protein CASGTGSSGNTIYF.

This rearrangement joins TRBV28 to TRBJ2-1; 7 nucleotides agree with TRBD2. The CDR3 runs 15 residues. The V and J ends lost 3 bases and 0 bases, in that order; junction bases with no gene match: 2. Germline assignment: CDR1 MDHEN and CDR2 SYDVKM. CDR3 residues: CASSFASGSYNEQFF. In nucleotides, the CDR3 is TGTGCCAGCAGTTTCGCTAGCGGCTCCTACAATGAGCAGTTCTTC.

The rearrangement joins TRBV6-6 to TRBJ2-1; D is unclear. CDR1 MNHNY and CDR2 SVGAGI come from the germline V gene (reference sequence). V lost 2 bases to trimming and J lost 6 bases, with 8 bases between them. This CDR3 has 13 amino acids. DNA for the CDR3: TGTGCCAGCAGTTACAATACGGGCAATGAGCAGTTCTTC. Translating gives CASSYNTGNEQFF.

The chain has TRBV9 and TRBJ1-3, with 8 bases that match TRBD1. CDR1 SGDLS and CDR2 YYNGEE come from the germline V gene. V was pared by 3 bases and J by 1 base, with 6 bases of the junction left unmatched. The CDR3 loop spans 16 amino acids. This CDR3 is CASSGAGGGSGNTIYF. CDR3 sequence (DNA): TGTGCCAGCAGCGGCGCAGGGGGCGGTTCTGGAAACACCATATATTTT.

Relative to its sample, this clone is medium-sized. V is TRBV28 and J is TRBJ2-7; a weak D match, TRBD1 (5 bases). Trimming removed 8 bases at V and 0 bases at J, with 14 bases between. The CDR3 contains 14 residues. The germline CDR1 and CDR2 sequences are MDHEN and SYDVKM. The CDR3 DNA sequence: TGTGCCAGCGGGGCCGCGGACGTCTCCTACGAGCAGTACTTC. Amino acid sequence: CASGAADVSYEQYF.

The rearrangement joins TRBV4-2 to TRBJ1-2; D unclear. V dropped 1 base and J dropped 8 bases, with 17 bases sitting between them. The CDR3 loop spans 15 amino acids. Germline assignment: CDR1 LGHNA and CDR2 YNFKEQ. Written as DNA, the CDR3 is TGTGCCAGCAGCCAAGCGGGAGGGTCACTGGACGGCTACACCTTC. It codes for CASSQAGGSLDGYTF.

CDR3 in DNA: TGTGCCAGCAGCCAAGAACAACTAAACACAGATACGCAGTATTTT. It encodes CASSQEQLNTDTQYF. The gene calls are TRBV4-2 and TRBJ2-3, with no clear D. The CDR3 sequence is 15 residues long. Germline V lookup: CDR1 LGHNA, CDR2 YNFKEQ. V lost 0 bases and J 2 bases, leaving 9 bases between the germline ends.

The V call is TRBV27, the J call TRBJ2-3, with 7 bases identical to TRBD2. After removal of 1 base from V and 0 bases from J, the junction contained 13 bases not matched to a gene. The CDR3 totals 19 residues. Germline CDR1 reads MNHEY; CDR2 reads SMNVEV (reference sequence). In DNA form, the CDR3 reads TGTGCCAGCAGTTTATTTGGGCGGGAGTCAATTCCTAGCACAGATACGCAGTATTTT. Its protein is CASSLFGRESIPSTDTQYF.

The V and J genes are TRBV27 and TRBJ2-2; possibly TRBD2 for D (6 bases). Trimming took off 0 bases at V and 4 bases at J, with 15 bases between the two ends. Looked up from germline, CDR1 is MNHEY and CDR2 is SMNVEV (reference sequence). The CDR3 sequence is 17 residues long. CDR3 residues: CASSLSTGGTGTGELFF. In DNA, the CDR3 is TGTGCCAGCAGTTTATCAACGGGCGGGACGGGCACCGGGGAGCTGTTTTTT.

This clone has a single count. The J gene is TRBJ2-7, the V gene TRBV6-5; 7 positions agree with TRBD2. V was pared by 1 base and J by 3 bases, with 3 bases of the junction left unmatched. Germline CDR1 reads MNHEY; CDR2 reads SVGAGI. CDR3 size: 14 residues. CDR3 sequence reads: CASSYLGGSYEQYF. The CDR3 DNA reads as TGTGCCAGCAGTTACTTGGGAGGGAGCTACGAGCAGTACTTC.

This clone was detected many times. This chain joins TRBV5-6 and TRBJ1-3, with D unclear. The CDR3 totals 14 residues. V shed 2 bases and J shed 0 bases, with 6 bases lying between them. The germline CDR1 and CDR2 sequences are SGHDT and YYEEEE. In nucleotides, the CDR3 is TGTGCCAGCAGCTTAGGACTCTCTGGAAACACCATATATTTT. It specifies CASSLGLSGNTIYF.

This clone was found a few times. The chain combines TRBV28 with TRBJ2-5, with TRBD2 matching 8 bases. This CDR3 has 16 residues. The germline V gene encodes CDR1 MDHEN and CDR2 SYDVKM. Unmatched junction bases numbered 7, after V lost 2 bases and J lost 2 bases. In DNA, the CDR3 is TGTGCCAGCAGTTTAGGGCGGGGGGCCCGGCAAGAGACCCAGTACTTC. It is translated as CASSLGRGARQETQYF.

The chain links TRBV6-6 to TRBJ2-5; D gene unclear. Looked up from germline, CDR1 is MNHNY and CDR2 is SVGAGI (reference sequence). This CDR3 spans 12 amino acids. With 2 bases removed from V and 4 bases from J, the gap between germline ends came to 5 bases. The CDR3 bases are TGTGCCAGCAGTTACAGCCTAGAGACCCAGTACTTC. It specifies CASSYSLETQYF.